This record covers a single T cell receptor (beta chain). TCRdb reanalysed the 5' RACE reads using MiXCR and keeps one entry per CDR3 protein. This table holds 350,000 to 500,000 distinct CDR3 sequences, 15% to 20% found once. CDR3 length equals 12 residues. V was trimmed by 7 bases and J by 7 bases, leaving 10 bases between them. The germline V gene has CDR1 SEHNR and CDR2 FQNEAQ (reference sequence). The sample comes from a study of T-cell memory formation after mild COVID-19. The receptor's source is a young man who had mild COVID-19 (a few samples of this study predate the infection). Cell type and time point are not known. V and J are TRBV7-9 and TRBJ2-2; a weak D match, TRBD2 (5 bases). Sequenced material: PBMCs or a T cell subset sorted from them (not recorded which). The CDR3 sequence is CASILGVGELFF. Here the CDR3 DNA reads TGTGCCAGCATTCTCGGGGTCGGGGAGCTGTTTTTT.